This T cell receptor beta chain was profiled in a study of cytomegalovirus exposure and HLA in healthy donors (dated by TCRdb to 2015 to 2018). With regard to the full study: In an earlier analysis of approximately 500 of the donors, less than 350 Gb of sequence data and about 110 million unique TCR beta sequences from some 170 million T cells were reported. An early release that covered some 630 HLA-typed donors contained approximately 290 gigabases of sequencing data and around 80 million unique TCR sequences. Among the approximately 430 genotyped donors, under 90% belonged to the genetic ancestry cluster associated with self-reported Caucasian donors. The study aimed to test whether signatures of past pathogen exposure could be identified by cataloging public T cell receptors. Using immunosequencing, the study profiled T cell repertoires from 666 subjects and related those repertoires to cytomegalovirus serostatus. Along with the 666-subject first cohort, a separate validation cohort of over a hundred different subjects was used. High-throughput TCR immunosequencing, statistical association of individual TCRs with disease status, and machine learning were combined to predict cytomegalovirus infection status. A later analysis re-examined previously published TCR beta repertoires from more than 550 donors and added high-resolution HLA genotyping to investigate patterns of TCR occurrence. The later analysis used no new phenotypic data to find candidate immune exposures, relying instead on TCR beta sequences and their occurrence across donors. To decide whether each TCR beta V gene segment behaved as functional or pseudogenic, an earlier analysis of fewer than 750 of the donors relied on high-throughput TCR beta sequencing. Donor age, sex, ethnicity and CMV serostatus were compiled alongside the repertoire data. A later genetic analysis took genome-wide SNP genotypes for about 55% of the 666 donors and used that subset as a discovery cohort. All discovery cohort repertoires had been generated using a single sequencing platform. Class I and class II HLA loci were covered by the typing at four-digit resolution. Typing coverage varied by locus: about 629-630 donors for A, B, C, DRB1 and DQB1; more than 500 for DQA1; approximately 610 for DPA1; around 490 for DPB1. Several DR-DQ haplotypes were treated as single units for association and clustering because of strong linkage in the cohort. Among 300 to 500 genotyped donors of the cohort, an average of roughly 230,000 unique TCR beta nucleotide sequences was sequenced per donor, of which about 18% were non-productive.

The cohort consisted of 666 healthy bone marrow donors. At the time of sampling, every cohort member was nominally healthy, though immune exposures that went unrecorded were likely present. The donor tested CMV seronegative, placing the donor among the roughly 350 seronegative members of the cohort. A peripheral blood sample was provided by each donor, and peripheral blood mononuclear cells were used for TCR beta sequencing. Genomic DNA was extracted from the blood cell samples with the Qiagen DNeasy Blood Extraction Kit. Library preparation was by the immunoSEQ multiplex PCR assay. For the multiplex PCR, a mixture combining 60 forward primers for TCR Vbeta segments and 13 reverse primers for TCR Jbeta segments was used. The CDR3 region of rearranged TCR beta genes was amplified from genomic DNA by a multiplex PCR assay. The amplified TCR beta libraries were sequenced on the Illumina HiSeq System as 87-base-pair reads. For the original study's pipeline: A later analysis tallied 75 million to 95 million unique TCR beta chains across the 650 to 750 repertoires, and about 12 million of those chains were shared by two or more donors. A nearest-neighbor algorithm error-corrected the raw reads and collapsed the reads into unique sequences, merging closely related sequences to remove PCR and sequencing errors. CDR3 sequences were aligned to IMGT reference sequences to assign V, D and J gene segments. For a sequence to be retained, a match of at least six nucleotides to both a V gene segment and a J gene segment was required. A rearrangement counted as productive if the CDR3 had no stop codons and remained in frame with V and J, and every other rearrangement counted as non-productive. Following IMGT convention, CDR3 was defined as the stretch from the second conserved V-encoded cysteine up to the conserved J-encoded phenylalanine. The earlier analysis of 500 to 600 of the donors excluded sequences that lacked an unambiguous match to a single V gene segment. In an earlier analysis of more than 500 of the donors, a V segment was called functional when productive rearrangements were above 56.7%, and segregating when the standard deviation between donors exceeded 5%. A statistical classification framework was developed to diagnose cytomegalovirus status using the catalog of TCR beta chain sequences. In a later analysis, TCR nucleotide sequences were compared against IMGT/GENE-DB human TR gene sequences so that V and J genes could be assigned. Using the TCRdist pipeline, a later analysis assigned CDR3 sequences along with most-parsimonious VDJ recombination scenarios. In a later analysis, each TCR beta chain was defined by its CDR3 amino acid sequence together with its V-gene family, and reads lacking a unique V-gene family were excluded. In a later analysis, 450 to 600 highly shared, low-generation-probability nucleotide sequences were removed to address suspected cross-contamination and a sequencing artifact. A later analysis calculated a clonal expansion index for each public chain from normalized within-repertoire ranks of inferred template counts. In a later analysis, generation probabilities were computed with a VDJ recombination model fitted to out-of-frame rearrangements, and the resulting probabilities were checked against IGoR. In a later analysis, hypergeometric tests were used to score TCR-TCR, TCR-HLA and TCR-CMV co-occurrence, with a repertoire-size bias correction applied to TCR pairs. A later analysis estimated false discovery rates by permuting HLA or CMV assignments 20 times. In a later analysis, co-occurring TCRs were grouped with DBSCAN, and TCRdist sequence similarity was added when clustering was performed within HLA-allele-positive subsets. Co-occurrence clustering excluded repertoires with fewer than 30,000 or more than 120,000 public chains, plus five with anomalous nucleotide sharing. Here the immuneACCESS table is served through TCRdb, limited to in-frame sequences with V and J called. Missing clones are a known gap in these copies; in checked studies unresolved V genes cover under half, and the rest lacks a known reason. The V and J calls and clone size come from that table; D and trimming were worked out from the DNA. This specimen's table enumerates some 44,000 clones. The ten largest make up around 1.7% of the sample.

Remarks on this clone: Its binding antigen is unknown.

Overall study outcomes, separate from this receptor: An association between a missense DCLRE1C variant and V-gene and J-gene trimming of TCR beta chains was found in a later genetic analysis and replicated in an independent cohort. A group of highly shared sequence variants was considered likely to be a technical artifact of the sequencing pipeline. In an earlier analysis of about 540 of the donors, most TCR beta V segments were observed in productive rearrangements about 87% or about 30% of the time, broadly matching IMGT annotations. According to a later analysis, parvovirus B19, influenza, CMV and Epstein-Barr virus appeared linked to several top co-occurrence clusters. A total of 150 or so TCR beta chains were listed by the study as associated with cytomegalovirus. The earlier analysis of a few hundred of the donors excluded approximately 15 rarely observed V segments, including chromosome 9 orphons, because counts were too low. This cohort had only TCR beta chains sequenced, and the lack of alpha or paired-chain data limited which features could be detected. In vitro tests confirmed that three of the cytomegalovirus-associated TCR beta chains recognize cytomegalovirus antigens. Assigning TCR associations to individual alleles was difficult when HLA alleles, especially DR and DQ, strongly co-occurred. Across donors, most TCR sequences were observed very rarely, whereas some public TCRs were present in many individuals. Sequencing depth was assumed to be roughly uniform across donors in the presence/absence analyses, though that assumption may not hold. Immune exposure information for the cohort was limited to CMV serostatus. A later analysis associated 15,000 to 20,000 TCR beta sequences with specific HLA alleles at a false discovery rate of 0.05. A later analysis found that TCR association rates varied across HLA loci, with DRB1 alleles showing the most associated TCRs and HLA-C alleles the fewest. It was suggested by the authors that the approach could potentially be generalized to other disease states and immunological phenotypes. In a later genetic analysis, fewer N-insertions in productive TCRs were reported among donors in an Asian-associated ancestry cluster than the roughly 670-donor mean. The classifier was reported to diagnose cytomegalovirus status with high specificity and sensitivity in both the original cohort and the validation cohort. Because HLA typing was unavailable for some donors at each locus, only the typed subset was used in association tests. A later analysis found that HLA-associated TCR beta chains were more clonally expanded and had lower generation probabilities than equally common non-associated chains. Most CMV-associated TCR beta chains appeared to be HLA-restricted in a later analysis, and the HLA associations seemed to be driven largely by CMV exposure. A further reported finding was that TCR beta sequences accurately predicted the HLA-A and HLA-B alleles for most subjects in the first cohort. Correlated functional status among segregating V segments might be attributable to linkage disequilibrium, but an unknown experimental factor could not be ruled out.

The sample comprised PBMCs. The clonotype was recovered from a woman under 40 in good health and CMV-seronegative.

The DNA is as follows: TGTGCCAGCAATAAGAATTCAGGGGGTGAGCAGTTCTTC. It translates as CASNKNSGGEQFF. The receptor chain draws on TRBV9 and TRBJ2-1; 7 nucleotides in the junction match TRBD1. V lost 6 bases and J lost 9 bases, and the count of bases not matched to a germline gene is 9. From the cysteine through the phenylalanine, the CDR3 covers 13 amino acids. Just the 39-base CDR3 DNA is kept, in frame starting at base 1. Based on the germline V gene, the CDR1 and CDR2 sequences are SGDLS and YYNGEE.